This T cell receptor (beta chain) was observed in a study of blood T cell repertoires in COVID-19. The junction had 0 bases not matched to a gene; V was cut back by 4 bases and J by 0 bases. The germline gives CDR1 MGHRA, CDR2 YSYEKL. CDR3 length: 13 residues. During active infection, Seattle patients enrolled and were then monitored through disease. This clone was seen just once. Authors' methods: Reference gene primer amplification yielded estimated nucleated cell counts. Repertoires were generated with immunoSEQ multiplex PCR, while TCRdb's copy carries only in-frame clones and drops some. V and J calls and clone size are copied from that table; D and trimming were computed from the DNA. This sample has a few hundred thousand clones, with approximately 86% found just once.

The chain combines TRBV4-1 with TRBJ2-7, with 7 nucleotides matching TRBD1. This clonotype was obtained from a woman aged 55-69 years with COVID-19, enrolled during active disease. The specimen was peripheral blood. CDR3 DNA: TGCGCCAGCAGCCGGGACAGCTCCTACGAGCAGTACTTC. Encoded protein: CASSRDSSYEQYF.